This entry lists 19 T cell receptor beta chains sequenced from one sample in a study of blood T cell repertoires in COVID-19. The data were produced by immunoSEQ multiplex PCR, yet TCRdb's version contains in-frame clones alone and is incomplete. The profile shows about 300,000 clones, 85% to 90% of them singletons. The sample consisted of PBMCs or T cells enriched from blood (not recorded which). These receptors were taken from a man aged 25 to 45 who had recovered from COVID-19.

This clone was seen at least ten times. This sequence joins TRBV30 and TRBJ1-1; D remains unclear. V was pared by 1 base and J by 1 base, with 4 bases between. The CDR3 is 12 amino acids. Germline CDR1 reads GTSNPN; CDR2 reads SVGIG (reference sequence). This chain's CDR3 is CAWSDGNTEAFF. The CDR3 DNA is TGTGCCTGGAGTGACGGGAACACTGAAGCTTTCTTT.

The rearrangement joins TRBV7-9 to TRBJ1-2; D unclear. The CDR3 is 14 residues long. Between the trimmed V and J ends, which lost 1 base and 8 bases, there was a span of 14 bases. Germline V lookup: CDR1 SEHNR, CDR2 FQNEAQ (reference sequence). CDR3 sequence: CASSLDVIARGYTF. CDR3 nucleotide sequence: TGTGCCAGCAGCTTAGATGTGATCGCGAGGGGCTACACCTTC.

This clone was seen just once. This chain joins TRBV11-2 and TRBJ2-3; TRBD2 agrees at 8 bases. This CDR3 spans 18 amino acids. The V gene end was trimmed by 5 bases and the J gene end by 0 bases; junction bases not matched to a gene: 13. Germline values: CDR1 SGHAT, CDR2 FQNNGV. This chain's CDR3 is CASSLAFREGPSTDTQYF. The CDR3 DNA follows: TGTGCCAGCAGCCTCGCCTTCCGGGAGGGCCCCAGCACAGATACGCAGTATTTT.

Regarding this clone: One junction end disagrees with the germline gene, perhaps due to a read error. The chain joins TRBV28 to TRBJ2-3; 7 nucleotides align to TRBD1. The CDR3 sequence is 15 residues long. In germline, CDR1 is MDHEN, CDR2 SYDVKM. In DNA form, the CDR3 reads TGTGCCAGTAGTTCTAGGGGGCAGGGCACAGATACGCAGTATTTT. It translates to CASSSRGQGTDTQYF.

This rearrangement joins TRBV30 to TRBJ1-2; D gene uncertain. Trimming stripped 2 bases from V and 0 bases from J, with 7 bases between. Per the germline V gene, CDR1 is GTSNPN and CDR2 is SVGIG (reference sequence). The CDR3 totals 13 residues. The CDR3 DNA reads TGTGCCTGGAGTCTCGCGGCTAACTATGGCTACACCTTC. Translating gives CAWSLAANYGYTF.

This chain joins TRBV28 and TRBJ1-1, with TRBD1 as a possible D gene (5 bases). The CDR3 covers 14 residues. Germline CDR1 reads MDHEN; CDR2 reads SYDVKM. V was cut by 7 bases and J by 2 bases, with 14 bases left in between. CDR3: CASITSQGNTEAFF. CDR3 nucleotides: TGTGCCAGCATAACATCCCAGGGCAACACTGAAGCTTTCTTT.

The J gene is TRBJ2-3, the V gene TRBV6-4, with TRBD2 identical over 15 bases. CDR1 and CDR2 (germline): MRHNA, SNTAGT. V shed 4 bases and J 1 base; nucleotides not matched to a gene: 6. This CDR3 region has 18 residues. This CDR3 is CASSARGLAGGRTDTQYF. In nucleotides, the CDR3 is TGTGCCAGCAGTGCCAGAGGACTAGCGGGGGGGCGCACAGATACGCAGTATTTT.

The table lists this clone with a count of one. The chain recombines TRBV18 with TRBJ2-4; possible D gene TRBD1, 6 bases. CDR1 is KGHSH, CDR2 LQKENI, per germline. The V end was cut by 3 bases, the J end by 8 bases, with 11 bases between. There are 13 residues in the CDR3. CDR3: CASSPNRDDIQYF. The CDR3 coding sequence is TGTGCCAGCTCACCCAACAGGGACGACATTCAGTACTTC.

The J gene is TRBJ1-6, the V gene TRBV11-2, with D uncertain. CDR3 length: 13 residues. V dropped 5 bases and J dropped 9 bases, with 11 bases sitting between them. CDR1 is SGHAT and CDR2 is FQNNGV in the germline V gene. CDR3 in amino acids: CASSPRLSSPLHF. Here the CDR3 DNA reads TGTGCCAGCAGCCCCAGACTCTCTTCACCCCTCCACTTT.

The J gene is TRBJ2-7, the V gene TRBV27; TRBD1 aligns across 9 bases. V lost 4 bases to trimming and J lost 1 base; unmatched junction nucleotides: 8. The CDR3 is 16 residues long. Germline V gene sequence: CDR1 MNHEY, CDR2 SMNVEV (reference sequence). CDR3 region: CASSSTNRGHSYEQYF. As DNA, the CDR3 is TGTGCCAGCAGTTCCACAAACAGGGGGCATTCCTACGAGCAGTACTTC.

J is TRBJ1-4 and V is TRBV5-6; D call uncertain. CDR1 is SGHDT, CDR2 YYEEEE, per germline. This CDR3 is built from 13 residues. V was trimmed by 0 bases and J by 7 bases, leaving 7 bases between them. CDR3 sequence: CASSLVGGEKLFF. The DNA for the CDR3 is TGTGCCAGCAGCTTGGTGGGAGGTGAAAAACTGTTTTTT.

The gene calls are TRBV5-1 and TRBJ2-1; 9 nucleotides agree with TRBD1. The CDR3 length is 17 residues. Trimming took 4 bases from V and 2 from J; bases not matched to a gene: 10. Germline V gene sequence: CDR1 SGHRS, CDR2 YFSETQ. The CDR3 region is CASSPGTGSVAYNEQFF. The DNA of the CDR3 is TGCGCCAGCAGCCCAGGGACAGGGTCTGTAGCCTACAATGAGCAGTTCTTC.

The chain combines TRBV29-1 with TRBJ1-1; possible D gene TRBD1, 6 bases. In germline, CDR1 is SQVTM, CDR2 ANQGSEA. The V end was cut by 3 bases, the J end by 3 bases, with 14 bases between. CDR3 length: 14 amino acids. The CDR3 DNA follows: TGCAGCGTTGATGGGGGCACCCAGGACACTGAAGCTTTCTTT. Its translation is CSVDGGTQDTEAFF. Filled out from reference TRBV29-1 and TRBJ1-1, the complete variable domain reads SAVISQKPSRDICQRGTSLTIQCQVDSQVTMMFWYRQQPGQSLTLIATANQGSEATYESGFVIDKFPISRPNLTFSTLTVSNMSPEDSSIYLCSVDGGTQDTEAFFGQGTRLTVV.

The genes are TRBV19 and TRBJ1-6, with a weak D call TRBD1 (6 bases). This CDR3 contains 17 residues. V lost 3 bases to trimming and J lost 5 bases, with 17 bases between them. Germline V gene data show CDR1 as LNHDA and CDR2 as SQIVND (reference sequence). The CDR3 DNA follows: TGTGCCAGTAGTATGCGGGGGGGCGCGACTAATAATTCACCCCTCCACTTT. The encoded protein is CASSMRGGATNNSPLHF.

This chain joins TRBV5-4 and TRBJ2-7; D is possibly TRBD1 (5 bases). The germline V and J ends were trimmed by 2 bases and 7 bases, with 19 bases remaining between them. The CDR3 loop spans 15 amino acids. Germline assignment: CDR1 SGHNT and CDR2 YYREEE (reference sequence). The CDR3: CASSFAQGSPREQYF. Written as DNA, the CDR3 is TGTGCCAGCAGCTTTGCTCAGGGTAGCCCTCGGGAGCAGTACTTC.

J is TRBJ2-1 and V is TRBV4-1, with 10 bases aligning to TRBD1. The CDR3 has 18 residues. V shed 4 bases, J shed 3 bases, and the junction held 12 bases outside the gene matches. From germline, CDR1 is MGHRA and CDR2 YSYEKL. The CDR3 DNA follows: TGCGCCAGCAGCCCGGGACAGGGGACCCACCAGGACTACAATGAGCAGTTCTTC. It translates to CASSPGQGTHQDYNEQFF.

This rearrangement joins TRBV13 to TRBJ2-5, with TRBD2 identical over 9 bases. The CDR3 has 16 amino acids. Germline CDR1 reads PRHDT; CDR2 reads FYEKMQ (reference sequence). The V gene end was trimmed by 2 bases and the J gene end by 7 bases; junction bases not matched to a gene: 11. The CDR3: CASSLPAGGAPGTQYF. In nucleotides, the CDR3 is TGTGCCAGCAGCTTACCCGCGGGGGGGGCTCCGGGGACCCAGTACTTC.

The V gene is TRBV5-4, the J gene TRBJ1-2, with 10 bases identical to TRBD1. This CDR3 is built from 17 residues. J gave up 1 base and V 7 bases, and 13 bases lay outside the gene matches. Germline-derived CDR1 and CDR2 are SGHNT and YYREEE (reference sequence). The CDR3 is CASRAGTGVGLNYGYTF. CDR3 nucleotides: TGTGCCAGCCGGGCCGGGACAGGGGTAGGACTTAACTATGGCTACACCTTC. The variable domain in full, completed from reference TRBV5-4 and TRBJ1-2, reads ETGVTQSPTHLIKTRGQQVTLRCSSQSGHNTVSWYQQALGQGPQFIFQYYREEENGRGNFPPRFSGLQFPNYSSELNVNALELDDSALYLCASRAGTGVGLNYGYTFGSGTRLTVV.

The chain employs TRBV6-5 and TRBJ1-1, with a weak D call TRBD1 (6 bases). This CDR3 is built from 13 residues. V was trimmed by 7 bases and J by 11 bases, leaving 20 bases between them. In germline, CDR1 is MNHEY, CDR2 SVGAGI. For the CDR3, the DNA is TGTGCCAGCAACAACCGACAGGCCGGGGGGGCTTTCTTT. This codes for CASNNRQAGGAFF.